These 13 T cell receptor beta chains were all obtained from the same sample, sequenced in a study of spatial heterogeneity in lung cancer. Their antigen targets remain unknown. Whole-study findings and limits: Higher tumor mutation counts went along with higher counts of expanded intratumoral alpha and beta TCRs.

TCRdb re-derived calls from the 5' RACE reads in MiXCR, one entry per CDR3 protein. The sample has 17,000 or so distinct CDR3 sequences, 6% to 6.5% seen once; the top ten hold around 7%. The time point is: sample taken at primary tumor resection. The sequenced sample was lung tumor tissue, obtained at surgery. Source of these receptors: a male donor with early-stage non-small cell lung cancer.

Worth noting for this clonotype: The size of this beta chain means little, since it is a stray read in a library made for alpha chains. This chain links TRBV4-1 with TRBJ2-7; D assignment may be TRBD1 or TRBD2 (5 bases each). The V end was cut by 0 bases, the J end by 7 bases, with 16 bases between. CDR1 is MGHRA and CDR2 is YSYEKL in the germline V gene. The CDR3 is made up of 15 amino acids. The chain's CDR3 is CASSQEETGGREQYF. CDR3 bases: TGCGCCAGCAGCCAAGAGGAAACAGGAGGAAGGGAGCAGTACTTC.

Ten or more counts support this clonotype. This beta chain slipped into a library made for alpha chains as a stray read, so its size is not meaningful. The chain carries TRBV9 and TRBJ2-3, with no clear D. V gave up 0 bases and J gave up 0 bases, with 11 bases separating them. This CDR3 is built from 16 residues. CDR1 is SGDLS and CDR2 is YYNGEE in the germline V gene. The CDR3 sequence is CASSVGNGLSTDTQYF. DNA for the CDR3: TGTGCCAGCAGCGTAGGGAACGGGTTAAGCACAGATACGCAGTATTTT.

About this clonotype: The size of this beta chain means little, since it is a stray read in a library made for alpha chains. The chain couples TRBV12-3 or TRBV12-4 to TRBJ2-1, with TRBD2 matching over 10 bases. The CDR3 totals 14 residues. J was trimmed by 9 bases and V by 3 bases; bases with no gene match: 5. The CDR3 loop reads CASSFSGGPSEQFF. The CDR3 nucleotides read TGTGCCAGCAGTTTTAGCGGGGGGCCGAGTGAGCAGTTCTTC.

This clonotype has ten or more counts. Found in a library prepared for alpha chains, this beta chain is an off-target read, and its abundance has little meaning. CDR3 sequence: CASSHARGRERYTGELFF. As DNA, the CDR3 is TGTGCCAGCAGCCATGCCCGCGGCAGGGAGAGATACACCGGGGAGCTGTTTTTT. V usage is TRBV7-2 and J usage is TRBJ2-2; D may match TRBD1 or TRBD2 (5 bases each). Germline CDR1 and CDR2: SGHTA and FQGNSA. Trimming removed 5 bases from V and 3 bases from J, with 22 bases in between. The CDR3 sequence is 18 residues long.

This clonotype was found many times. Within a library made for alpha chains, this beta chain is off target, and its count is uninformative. The chain's CDR3 is CASSPLEGAQETQYF. In nucleotides, the CDR3 is TGTGCCAGCTCACCGCTCGAGGGGGCCCAAGAGACCCAGTACTTC. V usage is TRBV18 and J usage is TRBJ2-5; 7 nucleotides align to TRBD1. V was pared by 3 bases and J by 1 base, with 5 bases of the junction left unmatched. The CDR3 sequence is 15 residues long. Per the germline V gene, CDR1 is KGHSH and CDR2 is LQKENI.

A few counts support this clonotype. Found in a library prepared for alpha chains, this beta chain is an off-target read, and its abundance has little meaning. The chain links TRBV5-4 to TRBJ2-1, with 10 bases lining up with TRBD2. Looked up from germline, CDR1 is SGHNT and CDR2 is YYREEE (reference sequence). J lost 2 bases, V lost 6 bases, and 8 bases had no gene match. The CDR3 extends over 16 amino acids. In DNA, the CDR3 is TGTGCCAGCACACCTTCTAGCGGGGGAGCCTACAATGAGCAGTTCTTC. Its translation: CASTPSSGGAYNEQFF.

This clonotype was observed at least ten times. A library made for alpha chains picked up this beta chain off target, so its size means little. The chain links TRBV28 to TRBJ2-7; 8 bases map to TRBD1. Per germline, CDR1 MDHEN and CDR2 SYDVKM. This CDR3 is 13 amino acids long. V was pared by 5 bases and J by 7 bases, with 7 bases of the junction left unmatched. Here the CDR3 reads CASSRTGREEQYF. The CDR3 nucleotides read TGTGCCAGCAGTCGGACAGGGCGCGAAGAGCAGTACTTC.

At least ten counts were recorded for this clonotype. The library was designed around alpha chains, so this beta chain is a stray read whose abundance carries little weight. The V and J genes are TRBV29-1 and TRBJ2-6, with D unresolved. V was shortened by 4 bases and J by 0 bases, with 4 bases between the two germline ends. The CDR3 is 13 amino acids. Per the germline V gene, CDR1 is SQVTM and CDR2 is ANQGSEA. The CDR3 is CSVGSSGANVLTF. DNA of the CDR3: TGCAGCGTTGGTAGCTCTGGGGCCAACGTCCTGACTTTC.

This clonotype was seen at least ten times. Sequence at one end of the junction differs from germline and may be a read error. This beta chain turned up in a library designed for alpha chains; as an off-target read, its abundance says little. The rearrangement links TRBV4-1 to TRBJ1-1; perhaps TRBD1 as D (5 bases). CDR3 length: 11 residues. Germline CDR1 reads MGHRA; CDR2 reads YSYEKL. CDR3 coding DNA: TGCGCCAGCAGCCATAGGGACCTCCACTCGTTT. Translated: CASSHRDLHSF.

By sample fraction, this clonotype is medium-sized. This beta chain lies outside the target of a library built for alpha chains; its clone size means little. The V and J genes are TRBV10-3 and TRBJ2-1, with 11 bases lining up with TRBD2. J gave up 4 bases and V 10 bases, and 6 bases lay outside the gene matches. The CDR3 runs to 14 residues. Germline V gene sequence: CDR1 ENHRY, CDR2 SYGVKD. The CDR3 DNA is TGTGCCACAAGGACTAGCGGGCCTTACAATGAGCAGTTCTTC. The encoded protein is CATRTSGPYNEQFF.

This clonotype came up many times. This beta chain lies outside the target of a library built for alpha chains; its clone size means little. In DNA form, the CDR3 reads TGCGCCAGCAGCTTTGGCTATCAAGAGACCCAGTACTTC. Protein: CASSFGYQETQYF. This chain uses TRBV5-1 with TRBJ2-5; no clear D. This CDR3 has 13 amino acids. Germline V gene data show CDR1 as SGHRS and CDR2 as YFSETQ. Between the trimmed V and J ends, which lost 2 bases and 2 bases, there was a span of 7 bases.

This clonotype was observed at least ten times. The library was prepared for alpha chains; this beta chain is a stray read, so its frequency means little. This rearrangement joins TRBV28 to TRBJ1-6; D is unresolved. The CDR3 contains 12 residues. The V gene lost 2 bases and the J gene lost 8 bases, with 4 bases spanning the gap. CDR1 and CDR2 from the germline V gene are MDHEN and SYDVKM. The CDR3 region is CASSLGHSPLHF. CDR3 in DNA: TGTGCCAGCAGTTTAGGACATTCACCCCTCCACTTT.

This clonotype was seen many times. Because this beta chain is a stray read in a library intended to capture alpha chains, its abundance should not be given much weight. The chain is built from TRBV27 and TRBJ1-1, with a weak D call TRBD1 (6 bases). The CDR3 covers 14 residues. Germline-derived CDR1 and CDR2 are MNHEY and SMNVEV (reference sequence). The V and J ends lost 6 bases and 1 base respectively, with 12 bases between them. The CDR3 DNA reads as TGTGCCAGCAGCCCACAGGGACCGAACACTGAAGCTTTCTTT. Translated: CASSPQGPNTEAFF.